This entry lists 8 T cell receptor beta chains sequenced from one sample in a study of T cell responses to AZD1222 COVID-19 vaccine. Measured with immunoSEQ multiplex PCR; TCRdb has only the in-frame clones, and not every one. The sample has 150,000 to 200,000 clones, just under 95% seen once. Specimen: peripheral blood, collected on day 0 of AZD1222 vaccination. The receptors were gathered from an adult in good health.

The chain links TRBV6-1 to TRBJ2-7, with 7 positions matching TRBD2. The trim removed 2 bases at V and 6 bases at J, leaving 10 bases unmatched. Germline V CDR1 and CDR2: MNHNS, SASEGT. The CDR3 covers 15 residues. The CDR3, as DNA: TGTGCCAGCAGTGAATGGACGGCGGGGGACTCCGAGCAGTACTTC. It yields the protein CASSEWTAGDSEQYF.

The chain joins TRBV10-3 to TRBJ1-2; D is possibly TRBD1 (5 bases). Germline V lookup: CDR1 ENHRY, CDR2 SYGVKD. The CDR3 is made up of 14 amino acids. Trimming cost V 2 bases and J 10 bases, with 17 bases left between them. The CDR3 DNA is TGTGCCATCAGTGAGCTAGGGGCCTCAAAGACCTACACCTTC. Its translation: CAISELGASKTYTF.

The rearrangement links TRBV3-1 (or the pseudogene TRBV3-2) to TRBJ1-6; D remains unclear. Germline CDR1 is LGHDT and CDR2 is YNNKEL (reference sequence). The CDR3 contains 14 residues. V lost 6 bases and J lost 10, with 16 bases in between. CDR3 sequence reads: CASSGSATVSPLHF. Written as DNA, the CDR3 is TGTGCCAGCAGTGGCAGTGCTACCGTCTCACCCCTCCACTTT.

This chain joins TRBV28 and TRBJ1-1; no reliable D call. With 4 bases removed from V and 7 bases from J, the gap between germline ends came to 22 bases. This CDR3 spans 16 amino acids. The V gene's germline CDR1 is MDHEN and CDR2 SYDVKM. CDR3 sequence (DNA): TGTGCCAGCAGTTCCTTACGACTAACAGTTAAGGGTGAAGCTTTCTTT. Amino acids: CASSSLRLTVKGEAFF.

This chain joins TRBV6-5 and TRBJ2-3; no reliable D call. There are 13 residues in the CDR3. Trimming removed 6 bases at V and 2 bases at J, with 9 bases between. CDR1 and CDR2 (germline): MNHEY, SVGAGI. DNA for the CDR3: TGTGCCAGCAGCCCCCTCGACACAGATACGCAGTATTTT. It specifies CASSPLDTDTQYF.

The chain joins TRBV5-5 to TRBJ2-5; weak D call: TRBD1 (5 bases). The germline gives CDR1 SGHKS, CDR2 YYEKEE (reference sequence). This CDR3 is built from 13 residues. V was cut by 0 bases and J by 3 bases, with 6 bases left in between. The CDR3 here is CASSLAREETQYF. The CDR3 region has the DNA TGTGCCAGCAGCTTGGCCAGGGAAGAGACCCAGTACTTC.

Written as DNA, the CDR3 is TGTGCCAGTAGTAAGACAGGGAACACCGGGGAGCTGTTTTTT. Protein: CASSKTGNTGELFF. This sequence joins TRBV19 and TRBJ2-2; tentative D call: TRBD1 (6 bases). This CDR3 is 14 amino acids long. The germline gives CDR1 LNHDA, CDR2 SQIVND (reference sequence). V shed 4 bases and J shed 1 base, with 7 bases lying between them.

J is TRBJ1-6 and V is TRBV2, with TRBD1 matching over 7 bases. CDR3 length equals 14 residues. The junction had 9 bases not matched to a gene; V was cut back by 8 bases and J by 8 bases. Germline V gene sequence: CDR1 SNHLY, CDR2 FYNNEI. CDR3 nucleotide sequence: TGTGCCAGCGTAAGACAGGGAATGGATTCACCCCTCCACTTT. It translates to CASVRQGMDSPLHF.